This TCR beta chain was recovered during a study of response to subunit inactivated influenza vaccine. TCRdb used MiXCR to reprocess the RT-PCR reads, holding one entry per CDR3 protein. The sample consists of about 800,000 distinct CDR3 sequences, approximately 22% of them appearing once. Study conclusions and caveats: It was suggested by the authors that few new T cells are recruited by each seasonal influenza vaccination.

Concerning this clonotype itself: Antigen unknown.

This CDR3 contains 13 residues. Germline-derived CDR1 and CDR2 are DFQATT and SNEGSKA (reference sequence). Trimming removed 2 bases at V and 1 base at J, with 8 bases between. V and J are TRBV20-1 and TRBJ1-1; D gene uncertain. This receptor was taken from a man between 50 and 59 years old who received an inactivated influenza vaccine. Sequencing used PBMCs from blood, obtained 5 days after vaccination. The CDR3, as DNA: TGCAGTGCTAGAACCCGAGAGAACACTGAAGCTTTCTTT. Its translation: CSARTRENTEAFF.